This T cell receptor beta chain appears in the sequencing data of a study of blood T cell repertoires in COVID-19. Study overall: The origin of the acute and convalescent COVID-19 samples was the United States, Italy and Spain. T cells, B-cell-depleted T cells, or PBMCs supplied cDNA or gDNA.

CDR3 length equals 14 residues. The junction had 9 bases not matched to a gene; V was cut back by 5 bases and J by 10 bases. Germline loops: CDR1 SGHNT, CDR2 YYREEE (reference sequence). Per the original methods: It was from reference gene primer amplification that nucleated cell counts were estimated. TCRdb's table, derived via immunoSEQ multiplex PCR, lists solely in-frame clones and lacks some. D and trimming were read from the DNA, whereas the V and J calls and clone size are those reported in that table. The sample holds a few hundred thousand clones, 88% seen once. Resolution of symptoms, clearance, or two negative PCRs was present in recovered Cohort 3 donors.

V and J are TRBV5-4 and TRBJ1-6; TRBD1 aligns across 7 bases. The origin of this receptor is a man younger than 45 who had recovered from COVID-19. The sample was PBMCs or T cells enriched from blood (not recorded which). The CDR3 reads CASRREGAQSPLHF. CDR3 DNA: TGTGCCAGCAGGCGAGAGGGGGCGCAGTCACCCCTCCACTTT.